The clone carrying this T cell receptor (beta chain) was counted only a few times. Germline is not matched at one junction end, which may reflect a read error. Sequencing of TCR beta covered CD8+ and CD4+ T cells obtained from blood. The multiple sclerosis controls were treatment-naive patients affected by stable or active relapsing-remitting disease. TEMRA cells were FACS-enriched, and CD8+ and CD4+ T cells were isolated negatively. The sample comes from a study of CD8 T cells in Susac syndrome. RNA was extracted with the RNeasy kit, and a quantity of about 0.45 to 1 ug was reverse transcribed using random hexamers. Coverage of TCR beta CDR3 amplification by immunoSEQ multiplex PCR extended to 54 Vbeta and 13 Jbeta. Via MiXCR, TCRdb re-called the immunoSEQ multiplex PCR reads, giving one row per CDR3 protein. The repertoire holds roughly 200,000 distinct CDR3 sequences, with around 95% as singletons.

The CDR3 has 13 residues. Germline V gene data show CDR1 as SGHRS and CDR2 as YFSETQ. The sample consisted of CD4+ T cells from PBMCs. The source of this sequence is a human donor with multiple sclerosis. The chain carries TRBV5-1 and TRBJ1-2; D is unclear. CDR3: CASSLDGNYGYTF. The CDR3 DNA is TGTGCCAGCAGTTTGGACGGAAACTATGGCTACACCTTC.